The T cell receptor (beta chain) described here comes from a study of OX40 agonist ivuxolimab in advanced cancers. Study outcomes and limitations: There was clonal expansion of CD4+ and CD8+ blood T cells by week 6 at 0.1 to 3.0 mg/kg.

A remark on this clone: Its antigen is unidentified. The junction does not match germline at one end; this may be a read error.

The CDR3 contains 14 residues. Germline V CDR1 and CDR2: MDHEN, SYDVKM. The table came from immunoSEQ multiplex PCR; TCRdb's copy has only in-frame clones and leaves some out. The table has 70,000 or so clones, about 84% seen once; the top ten hold 6.1%. The receptor was isolated from an adult with an advanced solid tumor such as melanoma, head and neck, liver or kidney cancer. The specimen comprised CD4+ or CD8+ T cells sorted from blood, sampled in a trial of the OX40 agonist ivuxolimab. The chain combines TRBV28 with TRBJ1-4, with 10 bases lining up with TRBD1. CDR3 nucleotide sequence: TGTGCCAGCAGCCTGCCTACCGAGGGACAGGGGTTCTACTTT. Translating gives CASSLPTEGQGFYF.